The sequence of this TCR beta chain was determined in a study of cytomegalovirus exposure and HLA in healthy donors. The PCR ran on 60 Vbeta and 13 Jbeta primers. The assay was immunoSEQ multiplex PCR, and TCRdb's table has in-frame clones only and misses some. The repertoire consists of about 190,000 clones, with about 87% occurring once and the leading ten covering approximately 1.7%. Regarding this clone: Its matching antigen is unknown.

Study-level points and caveats: A missense DCLRE1C variant was associated with V- and J-gene trimming of TCR beta chains in a later analysis, and an independent cohort replicated the association. One later analysis reportedly identified an Asian-associated ancestry cluster that showed fewer N-insertions than the approximately 700-donor mean.

Germline CDR1 reads MNHNS; CDR2 reads SASEGT. Trimming cost V 0 bases and J 7 bases, with 15 bases left between them. CDR3 length equals 16 residues. The sequence was obtained from a woman between 18 and 29 years old in good health and CMV-seronegative. The sequencing sample was made of PBMCs. V and J are TRBV6-1 and TRBJ1-4; possible D gene TRBD1, 5 bases. As DNA, the CDR3 is TGTGCCAGCAGTGAAGCGCTTCGGGGGAGGAGTGAAAAACTGTTTTTT. It yields the protein CASSEALRGRSEKLFF.